These 15 T cell receptor beta chains were all obtained from the same sample, sequenced in a study of blood T cells in healthy people across ages. With a J-beta primer mix and a sample-barcoded 5' primer, a second PCR ran about 6 to 11 cycles. TCRdb independently ran MiXCR on the 5' RACE reads; one entry per CDR3 protein. The sample has more than 550,000 distinct CDR3 sequences, 20% to 25% seen once; the top ten hold 22%. The sequencing sample was made of blood. All receptors derive from a man between 65 and 79 years old in good health.

This clonotype was recorded a few times. The CDR3 nucleotides read TGTGCCAGCAGCCAAGTGACTAGCGGCCCCTACAATGAGCAGTTCTTC. This gives the protein CASSQVTSGPYNEQFF. This rearrangement joins TRBV14 to TRBJ2-1, with 9 bases that match TRBD2. V shed 1 base, J shed 2 bases, and the junction held 3 bases outside the gene matches. The CDR3 covers 16 residues. The germline V gene encodes CDR1 SGHDN and CDR2 FVKESK.

The chain recombines TRBV29-1 with TRBJ2-1; D ambiguous. Between the trimmed V and J ends, which lost 1 base and 8 bases, there was a span of 9 bases. The CDR3 runs 12 residues. The germline V gene encodes CDR1 SQVTM and CDR2 ANQGSEA. In DNA form, the CDR3 reads TGCAGCGTTGAAGTTGGAATCGATGAGCAGTTCTTC. Translation gives CSVEVGIDEQFF.

The chain carries TRBV29-1 and TRBJ1-4, with a tentative D call TRBD1 (5 bases). Trimming took 3 bases from V and 7 from J, leaving 15 bases between them. CDR3 size: 14 residues. Germline CDR1 is SQVTM and CDR2 is ANQGSEA. The CDR3 spells CSVDTGGMGEKLFF. The CDR3 DNA sequence: TGCAGCGTTGATACAGGAGGCATGGGTGAAAAACTGTTTTTT.

This clonotype was counted many times. The chain has TRBV5-1 and TRBJ2-1; 9 bases map to TRBD1. CDR3 size: 18 residues. J lost 5 bases, V lost 4 bases, and 16 bases had no gene match. Germline V gene sequence: CDR1 SGHRS, CDR2 YFSETQ. CDR3 in amino acids: CASSTHATGTGYNNEQFF. Here the CDR3 DNA reads TGCGCCAGCAGCACACACGCTACGGGGACAGGGTATAACAATGAGCAGTTCTTC.

The chain carries TRBV3-1 and TRBJ1-1; D may be TRBD1 (5 bases). The CDR3 is 12 residues long. Germline assignment: CDR1 LGHDT and CDR2 YNNKEL (reference sequence). The ends were cut back, 2 bases at V and 6 bases at J, with 7 bases in the middle. The CDR3 here is CASSQQGAEAFF. DNA of the CDR3: TGTGCCAGCAGCCAACAGGGAGCTGAAGCTTTCTTT.

This clonotype was observed a handful of times. CDR3 DNA sequence: TGCAGTGCTAGAGACCATCTCGGGCTCTCTGGCTACACCTTC. Residues: CSARDHLGLSGYTF. This chain connects TRBV20-1 to TRBJ1-2, with D uncertain. Germline V CDR1 and CDR2: DFQATT, SNEGSKA (reference sequence). The CDR3 extends over 14 amino acids. Deletions cut 0 bases from V and 7 bases from J, with 15 bases between.

The CDR3 coding sequence is TGTGCCAGCAGTTTGAGCAGGACGATTAATCAGCCCCAGCATTTT. This codes for CASSLSRTINQPQHF. The chain has TRBV12-3 or TRBV12-4 and TRBJ1-5; unclear D gene. The CDR3 covers 15 residues. Deletions cut 3 bases from V and 4 bases from J, with 13 bases between.

This clonotype was counted between two and nine times. This rearrangement joins TRBV6-1 to TRBJ2-7, with D tentatively TRBD1 or TRBD2 (6 bases each). The CDR3 is 14 residues long. The germline CDR1 and CDR2 sequences are MNHNS and SASEGT. The V end was cut by 8 bases, the J end by 3 bases, with 17 bases between. The CDR3 sequence is CASLRGESSYEQYF. The CDR3 DNA is TGTGCCAGCCTTAGGGGGGAAAGTAGCTACGAGCAGTACTTC.

This clonotype was counted between two and nine times. V usage is TRBV10-3 and J usage is TRBJ2-7; D call uncertain. Germline-derived CDR1 and CDR2 are ENHRY and SYGVKD. Trimming removed 4 bases from V and 0 bases from J, with 10 bases in between. The CDR3 runs 14 residues. The CDR3 nucleotides are TGTGCCATCAGTGGAGCAGAGAACTCCTACGAGCAGTACTTC. Translation gives CAISGAENSYEQYF.

The gene calls are TRBV5-1 and TRBJ2-3; D possibly corresponds to TRBD1 (5 bases). The CDR3 is 13 residues long. Germline-derived CDR1 and CDR2 are SGHRS and YFSETQ. V was clipped by 3 bases and J by 6 bases, with 11 bases between them. CDR3 DNA sequence: TGCGCCAGCAGCTCGGTGACAGACGATACGCAGTATTTT. It specifies CASSSVTDDTQYF.

This clonotype was seen a handful of times. The chain links TRBV5-1 to TRBJ1-2, with TRBD1 identical over 7 bases. The germline V gene encodes CDR1 SGHRS and CDR2 YFSETQ. Losses at the gene ends were 3 bases for V and 6 bases for J; bases not matched to a gene: 8. The CDR3 sequence is 14 residues long. CDR3 DNA: TGCGCCAGCAGCTACCGGGACAGAGGGGATGGCTACACCTTC. Protein sequence: CASSYRDRGDGYTF.

This clonotype was seen more than once but under ten times. This chain uses TRBV20-1 with TRBJ2-7, with 12 bases identical to TRBD2. CDR3 length: 16 amino acids. The V and J ends lost 5 bases and 4 bases, in that order; junction bases with no gene match: 12. From germline, CDR1 is DFQATT and CDR2 SNEGSKA (reference sequence). The CDR3 region is CSAGTSGGKIVYEQYF. CDR3 DNA: TGCAGTGCTGGCACTAGCGGGGGGAAAATTGTGTACGAGCAGTACTTC.

This clonotype was counted only a few times. The chain joins TRBV20-1 to TRBJ1-5, with D possibly being TRBD1 (5 bases). Germline V gives CDR1 DFQATT, CDR2 SNEGSKA (reference sequence). V was clipped by 5 bases and J by 6 bases, with 14 bases between them. This CDR3 spans 13 amino acids. DNA of the CDR3: TGCAGTGCTCTCCAGGGTTTCGGTCAGCCCCAGCATTTT. Translation gives CSALQGFGQPQHF.

The gene calls are TRBV5-1 and TRBJ2-1, with 7 bases fitting TRBD2. This CDR3 has 16 amino acids. The V gene's germline CDR1 is SGHRS and CDR2 YFSETQ. V was clipped by 2 bases and J by 3 bases; unmatched bases: 8. This CDR3 is CASSLTLAEHYNEQFF. The CDR3 bases are TGCGCCAGCAGCTTAACTCTAGCGGAGCACTACAATGAGCAGTTCTTC.

This clonotype was counted many times. The chain carries TRBV20-1 and TRBJ2-1, with TRBD2 identical over 13 bases. V was pared by 6 bases and J by 15 bases, with 17 bases of the junction left unmatched. The V gene's germline CDR1 is DFQATT and CDR2 SNEGSKA (reference sequence). The CDR3 contains 15 residues. The CDR3 sequence: CSALGTSGTYNEGFF. DNA for the CDR3: TGCAGTGCCCTCGGGACTAGCGGGACGTACAATGAGGGGTTCTTC.